The 19 T cell receptor beta chains reported below all come from one sample, sequenced in a study of cytomegalovirus exposure and HLA in healthy donors. PCR amplification relied on 60 Vbeta primers (plus 13 Jbeta primers). Sequenced by immunoSEQ multiplex PCR; TCRdb stores in-frame clones only, minus some. Among approximately 100,000 clones listed, 65% to 75% were seen once. The sample taken for sequencing was PBMCs. The receptors here all came from a man in his forties in good health and CMV-seropositive.

This clone was seen more than once but under ten times. The J gene is TRBJ1-5, the V gene TRBV19; D uncertain. The germline V gene encodes CDR1 LNHDA and CDR2 SQIVND (reference sequence). This CDR3 spans 13 amino acids. The V gene lost 3 bases and the J gene lost 5 bases, with 8 bases spanning the gap. CDR3 region: CASSIGRDQPQHF. The CDR3, as DNA: TGTGCCAGTAGTATCGGGAGGGATCAGCCCCAGCATTTT.

The genes are TRBV5-1 and TRBJ2-7; 16 bases are shared with TRBD2. Germline lookup yields CDR1 SGHRS and CDR2 YFSETQ. Germline trimming cut 4 bases from V and 7 bases from J; bases unmatched to any gene: 5. This CDR3 is 15 amino acids long. CDR3 DNA sequence: TGCGCCAGCAGCACGGGACTAGCGGGAGGGCGAGAGCAGTACTTC. This gives the protein CASSTGLAGGREQYF. The full variable domain, completed using reference TRBV5-1 and TRBJ2-7, is KAGVTQTPRYLIKTRGQQVTLSCSPISGHRSVSWYQQTPGQGLQFLFEYFSETQRNKGNFPGRFSGRQFSNSRSEMNVSTLELGDSALYLCASSTGLAGGREQYFGPGTRLTVT.

The V gene is TRBV5-8, the J gene TRBJ2-1, with 7 bases identical to TRBD1. The CDR3 length is 17 residues. CDR1 and CDR2 from the germline V gene are SGHTS and YDEGEE. J was trimmed by 4 bases and V by 0 bases; bases with no gene match: 10. CDR3: CASSLGTGTALYNEQFF. The CDR3 DNA reads as TGTGCCAGCAGCTTGGGCACCGGGACAGCCCTATACAATGAGCAGTTCTTC.

The V and J genes are TRBV2 and TRBJ2-1; TRBD2 aligns across 8 bases. The CDR3 spans 13 residues. V lost 5 bases to trimming and J lost 9 bases; unmatched junction nucleotides: 6. Germline-derived CDR1 and CDR2 are SNHLY and FYNNEI. As DNA, the CDR3 is TGTGCCAGCAGTTTGAGCGGGAGTGGTGAGCAGTTCTTC. Its translation is CASSLSGSGEQFF.

This rearrangement joins TRBV4-2 to TRBJ2-3; 12 bases agree with TRBD2. CDR1 is LGHNA and CDR2 is YNFKEQ in the germline V gene. V gave up 3 bases and J gave up 4 bases; unmatched junction bases: 11. The CDR3 extends over 18 amino acids. CDR3 sequence reads: CASSQEILAGGPSDTQYF. Here the CDR3 DNA reads TGTGCCAGCAGCCAGGAAATTCTAGCGGGAGGGCCATCAGATACGCAGTATTTT.

This clone showed up just a few times. The chain joins TRBV6-1 to TRBJ2-7; TRBD2 aligns across 7 bases. The J segment lost 1 base and the V segment lost 4 bases, leaving 4 bases of the junction unmatched. The V gene's germline CDR1 is MNHNS and CDR2 SASEGT. CDR3 length: 14 residues. CDR3 nucleotides: TGTGCCAGCAGTGTAGGGCGGGGGTCCTACGAGCAGTACGTC. This sequence encodes CASSVGRGSYEQYV.

The chain joins TRBV6-4 to TRBJ1-5; D unresolved. The CDR3 extends over 13 amino acids. V lost 8 bases and J lost 6, with 14 bases in between. CDR1 MRHNA and CDR2 SNTAGT come from the germline V gene. CDR3 DNA: TGTGCCAGCCCAGAGGGAATTTTTCAGCCCCAGCATTTT. Protein sequence: CASPEGIFQPQHF.

The rearrangement links TRBV12-5 to TRBJ2-1; weak D call: TRBD2 (6 bases). The CDR3 covers 13 residues. V lost 3 bases and J 5 bases, leaving 8 bases between the germline ends. Germline CDR1 and CDR2: LGHNT and FRNRAP. CDR3 sequence (DNA): TGTGCTAGTGGTTTATCGGGGGACAATGAGCAGTTCTTC. Amino acids: CASGLSGDNEQFF.

This CDR3 is CASSLAEGVDFEQFF. CDR3 sequence (DNA): TGTGCCAGCAGCTTAGCTGAGGGGGTGGATTTTGAGCAGTTCTTC. The chain joins TRBV7-2 to TRBJ2-1, with D possibly matching TRBD1 (6 bases). V was pared by 0 bases and J by 9 bases, with 15 bases between. There are 15 residues in the CDR3. The germline V gene encodes CDR1 SGHTA and CDR2 FQGNSA. The entire variable domain, with the rest obtained from reference TRBV7-2 and TRBJ2-1, is as follows: GAGVSQSPSNKVTEKGKDVELRCDPISGHTALYWYRQSLGQGLEFLIYFQGNSAPDKSGLPSDRFSAERTGGSVSTLTIQRTQQEDSAVYLCASSLAEGVDFEQFFGPGTRLTVL.

This chain connects TRBV6-1 to TRBJ2-5; the D gene is possibly TRBD2 (5 bases). The CDR3 consists of 14 residues. V was shortened by 4 bases and J by 0 bases, with 9 bases between the two germline ends. Germline CDR1 is MNHNS and CDR2 is SASEGT. In nucleotides, the CDR3 is TGTGCCAGCAGTGTGGAGGTTCACCAAGAGACCCAGTACTTC. This codes for CASSVEVHQETQYF.

The chain has TRBV4-1 and TRBJ2-3; TRBD1 matches at 7 bases. After removal of 1 base from V and 5 bases from J, the junction contained 3 bases not matched to a gene. Germline V gene lookup returns CDR1 MGHRA and CDR2 YSYEKL. The CDR3 covers 14 residues. CDR3 sequence reads: CASSQVDREDTQYF. As DNA, the CDR3 is TGCGCCAGCAGCCAAGTAGACAGGGAAGATACGCAGTATTTT.

This chain joins TRBV7-3 and TRBJ2-3, with D possibly being TRBD1 (5 bases). Germline CDR1 and CDR2: SGHTA and FQGTGA. CDR3 length: 12 residues. V gave up 4 bases and J gave up 6 bases, with 8 bases separating them. CDR3 DNA sequence: TGTGCCAGCAGCTCCGCAGGGGATACGCAGTATTTT. Translating it yields CASSSAGDTQYF.

The rearrangement uses TRBV5-1 and TRBJ2-7, with 7 bases identical to TRBD2. The J segment lost 0 bases and the V segment lost 3 bases, leaving 12 bases of the junction unmatched. This CDR3 comprises 17 residues. In germline, CDR1 is SGHRS, CDR2 YFSETQ. CDR3 in amino acids: CASSSDGAGLFSYEQYF. The CDR3 DNA is TGCGCCAGCAGCTCCGACGGAGCGGGACTGTTCTCCTACGAGCAGTACTTC.

J is TRBJ2-1 and V is TRBV5-1, with a tentative D call TRBD2 (6 bases). The germline V gene encodes CDR1 SGHRS and CDR2 YFSETQ. Trimming left V 2 bases short and J 7 bases short, with 7 bases between. The CDR3 contains 12 residues. CDR3 sequence (DNA): TGCGCCAGCAGCTTCAGCGGGAATGAGCAGTTCTTC. Translation: CASSFSGNEQFF.

The table lists this clone with a few counts. The chain links TRBV2 to TRBJ2-3, with D possibly being TRBD1 (6 bases). Germline values: CDR1 SNHLY, CDR2 FYNNEI. The V end was cut by 1 base, the J end by 1 base, with 9 bases between. There are 15 residues in the CDR3. The CDR3 DNA reads TGTGCCAGCAGTGAAGAGGCAGGGGGCACAGATACGCAGTATTTT. Residues: CASSEEAGGTDTQYF.

This sequence joins TRBV7-2 and TRBJ2-3; 7 positions match TRBD2. This CDR3 has 14 amino acids. Germline assignment: CDR1 SGHTA and CDR2 FQGNSA. Germline trimming cut 2 bases from V and 6 bases from J; bases unmatched to any gene: 5. CDR3 sequence reads: CASSLKSRGDTQYF. The CDR3 coding sequence is TGTGCCAGCAGCTTAAAGTCGCGGGGGGATACGCAGTATTTT.

The rearrangement uses TRBV7-2 and TRBJ2-5; 8 bases align to TRBD1. CDR1 and CDR2 (germline): SGHTA, FQGNSA. This CDR3 spans 14 amino acids. V trimming: 6 bases; J trimming: 5 bases; junction bases outside the gene matches: 8. CDR3: CASSYDRGGETQYF. The CDR3 region has the DNA TGTGCCAGCAGTTACGACAGGGGCGGTGAGACCCAGTACTTC. The full variable domain, rest sourced from reference TRBV7-2 and TRBJ2-5, is GAGVSQSPSNKVTEKGKDVELRCDPISGHTALYWYRQSLGQGLEFLIYFQGNSAPDKSGLPSDRFSAERTGGSVSTLTIQRTQQEDSAVYLCASSYDRGGETQYFGPGTRLLVL.

This clone came up once. The chain uses TRBV6-6 and TRBJ2-7, with D hard to call. The CDR3 loop spans 14 amino acids. Germline lookup yields CDR1 MNHNY and CDR2 SVGAGI (reference sequence). The ends were cut back, 0 bases at V and 4 bases at J, with 10 bases in the middle. The CDR3 DNA reads TGTGCCAGCAGTTACTCGGTACCAGAATACGAGCAGTACTTC. Amino acids: CASSYSVPEYEQYF.

The chain carries TRBV7-8 and TRBJ1-5; weak D call: TRBD1 (5 bases). This CDR3 is built from 14 residues. V lost 3 bases and J 7 bases, leaving 13 bases between the germline ends. The germline V gene encodes CDR1 SGHVS and CDR2 FQNEAQ. The chain's CDR3 is CASSLRDYTQPQHF. CDR3 DNA sequence: TGTGCCAGCAGCTTGAGGGACTACACACAGCCCCAGCATTTT.